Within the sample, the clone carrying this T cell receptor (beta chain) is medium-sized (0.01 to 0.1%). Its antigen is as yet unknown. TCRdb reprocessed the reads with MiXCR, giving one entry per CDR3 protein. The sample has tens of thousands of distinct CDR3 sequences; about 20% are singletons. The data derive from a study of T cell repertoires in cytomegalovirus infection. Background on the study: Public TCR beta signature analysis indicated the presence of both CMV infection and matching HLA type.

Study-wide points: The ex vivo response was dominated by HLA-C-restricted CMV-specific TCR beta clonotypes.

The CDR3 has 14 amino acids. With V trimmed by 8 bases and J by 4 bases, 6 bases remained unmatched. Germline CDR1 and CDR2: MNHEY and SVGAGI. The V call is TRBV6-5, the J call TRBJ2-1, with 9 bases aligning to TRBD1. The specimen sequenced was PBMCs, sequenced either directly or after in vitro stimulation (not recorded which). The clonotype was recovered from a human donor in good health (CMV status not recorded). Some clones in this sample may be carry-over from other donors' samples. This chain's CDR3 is CASGRQGGYNEQFF. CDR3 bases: TGTGCCAGCGGGCGACAGGGGGGTTACAATGAGCAGTTCTTC.